This TCR beta chain is from a study of T cell responses to AZD1222 COVID-19 vaccine. Findings and limits, study-wide: Along spike, vaccine-associated CD4 TCRs were found throughout, with dominance at 160-218 and 743-854. It should be noted that donors were predominantly white British and more often female, and clonal diversity was possibly underestimated. Two AZD1222 administrations were followed by greater Spike-specific TCR breadth and depth. Unmutated variant regions reportedly attract nearly half of all spike-specific TCRs.

Sequencing was performed with immunoSEQ multiplex PCR; in TCRdb, only in-frame clones are kept and a portion is missing. Counted here are about 75,000 clones, approximately 90% occurring once; the ten biggest clones make up more than 8%. This clone has only a few counts. Its antigen is undetermined. With V trimmed by 0 bases and J by 7 bases, 13 bases remained unmatched. The germline V gene has CDR1 LGHNA and CDR2 YNFKEQ. This CDR3 contains 17 residues. This receptor was obtained from an adult who received the MenACWY meningococcal vaccine as a control. The sample in question was peripheral blood, obtained 28 days after the second dose of the MenACWY control vaccine. The chain has TRBV4-2 and TRBJ1-2, with 8 positions matching TRBD1. The CDR3 nucleotides are TGTGCCAGCAGCCAAGATCGGAGGGCAGGGGGCATTGGTGGCTACACCTTC. As protein: CASSQDRRAGGIGGYTF.